Listed below are T cell receptor beta chains from one sample, sequenced in a study of shared clonotypes between healthy human individuals. Only in-frame clones appear in the TCRdb table, and some are missing; sequencing was by immunoSEQ multiplex PCR. The sample includes approximately 82,000 clones, under 65% seen only once; the top ten take approximately 56%. The sequenced material came from memory CD8+ T cells sorted from blood. The receptors shown here come from a young man in good health. Both conserved end residues are part of each CDR3. The order of the fields is CDR3 length, J gene, V gene, D gene, clone size, CDR3 protein, CDR3 DNA. D genes are given only for firm matches. For some rows the clone size is stated as once, few or many, or as a class when expanded; others skip it.

>15|TRBJ2-1|TRBV6-5|TRBD2|NA
CASSYAWTSGNEQFF
TGTGCCAGCAGTTACGCTTGGACTAGCGGAAATGAGCAGTTCTTC
>13|TRBJ2-2|TRBV6-1|TRBD1|NA
CASSQGASGELFF
TGTGCCAGCAGCCAGGGGGCGTCCGGGGAGCTGTTTTTT
>15|TRBJ2-1|TRBV5-1|TRBD1|NA
CASSPWDRVFNEQFF
TGCGCCAGCAGTCCGTGGGACAGGGTATTCAATGAGCAGTTCTTC
>18|TRBJ2-1|TRBV18|TRBD2|once
CASSPDSGRSRVTGEQFF
TGTGCCAGCTCACCCGATAGCGGGAGGAGTAGGGTTACAGGGGAGCAGTTCTTC
>14|TRBJ1-1|TRBV4-1|NA|few
CASSQDRAFDEAFF
TGCGCCAGCAGCCAAGACAGGGCCTTTGATGAAGCTTTCTTT
>15|TRBJ2-1|TRBV7-3|NA|NA
CASSLTRRGRDEQFF
TGTGCCAGCAGCTTAACGAGAAGGGGCCGGGATGAGCAGTTCTTC
>16|TRBJ2-3|TRBV10-3|NA|few
CAISESLEWRSDTQYF
TGTGCCATCAGTGAGTCTCTGGAGTGGCGCTCAGATACGCAGTATTTT
>15|TRBJ1-5|TRBV6-1|NA|many
CASSPLLGSAQPQHF
TGTGCCAGCAGCCCCCTCCTGGGTTCGGCTCAGCCCCAGCATTTT
>16|TRBJ2-2|TRBV27|TRBD2|once
CASSPLAGEGTGELFF
TGTGCCAGCAGTCCTCTAGCGGGTGAAGGCACCGGGGAGCTGTTTTTT
>16|TRBJ1-1|TRBV7-2|NA|NA
CASRGPGVMKNTEAFF
TGTGCCAGCAGGGGGCCGGGGGTCATGAAGAACACTGAAGCTTTCTTT
>11|TRBJ2-5|TRBV7-9|NA|once
CASSLKETQYF
TGTGCCAGCAGCCTGAAGGAGACCCAGTACTTC
>18|TRBJ2-2|TRBV9|TRBD2|NA
CASSVVGLAGGRTGELFF
TGTGCCAGCAGCGTAGTAGGACTAGCGGGAGGGAGAACCGGGGAGCTGTTTTTT
>12|TRBJ2-3|TRBV5-6|TRBD1|NA
CASSLSWTGQYF
TGTGCCAGCAGCTTGTCTTGGACAGGACAGTATTTT
>14|TRBJ1-1|TRBV25-1|NA|few
CASSDGRVLTEAFF
TGTGCCAGCAGTGATGGCAGGGTCTTAACTGAAGCTTTCTTT
>15|TRBJ2-1|TRBV6-9|TRBD2|once
CASSYVAGTNNEQFF
TGTGCCAGCAGTTACGTAGCGGGGACTAACAATGAGCAGTTCTTC
>19|TRBJ2-6|TRBV28|NA|NA
CASSSPTSFRAAGANVLTF
TGTGCCAGCAGTTCGCCCACCTCTTTCAGGGCGGCCGGGGCCAACGTCCTGACTTTC
>12|TRBJ1-1|TRBV9|NA|many
CASSVLQGEAFF
TGTGCCAGCAGCGTGCTACAGGGTGAAGCTTTCTTT
>16|TRBJ2-2|TRBV29-1|TRBD1|few
CSVEGPGQRNTGELFF
TGCAGCGTTGAAGGTCCGGGACAGAGGAACACCGGGGAGCTGTTTTTT
>16|TRBJ2-3|TRBV5-1|TRBD2|NA
CASSSKREARTDTQYF
TGCGCCAGCAGCTCTAAGCGGGAGGCCCGCACAGATACGCAGTATTTT